A single sample gave rise to the 24 T cell receptor beta chains below, sequenced in a study of cytomegalovirus exposure and HLA in healthy donors. The PCR made use of 60 Vbeta and 13 Jbeta primers. Only in-frame clones appear in the TCRdb table, and some are missing; sequencing was by immunoSEQ multiplex PCR. This sample has around 150,000 clones, with about 80% found just once. The sample comprised PBMCs. The receptor set was obtained from a woman between 45 and 65 years old in good health and CMV-seronegative.

This clone was counted once. The J gene is TRBJ1-5, the V gene TRBV6-6; 8 bases match TRBD1. The CDR3 is 14 amino acids. With 6 bases clipped from V and 4 bases from J, the junction kept 5 bases outside the gene matches. Germline CDR1 MNHNY, CDR2 SVGAGI (reference sequence). As DNA, the CDR3 is TGTGCCAGCAGCTTTCAGGGGGCGAATCAGCCCCAGCATTTT. Its translation is CASSFQGANQPQHF.

The V and J genes are TRBV6-1 and TRBJ2-5; no clear D. Germline CDR1 MNHNS, CDR2 SASEGT. The CDR3 is 13 residues long. The V gene lost 4 bases and the J gene lost 4 bases, with 10 bases spanning the gap. CDR3 nucleotides: TGTGCCAGCAGTGGGAGTTATGCAGAGACCCAGTACTTC. As protein: CASSGSYAETQYF.

The V and J genes are TRBV4-3 and TRBJ1-4; D is perhaps TRBD1 (6 bases). V lost 0 bases to trimming and J lost 5 bases, with 10 bases between them. This CDR3 region has 15 residues. Germline CDR1 LGHNA, CDR2 YSLEER. The CDR3 nucleotides read TGCGCCAGCAGCCAAGATTGGGGGCTCAATGAAAAACTGTTTTTT. The encoded protein is CASSQDWGLNEKLFF.

This clone was counted once. The V and J genes are TRBV5-4 and TRBJ1-1; D unresolved. The germline CDR1 and CDR2 sequences are SGHNT and YYREEE (reference sequence). Trimming pared 0 bases from V and 3 bases from J, leaving 15 bases between. The CDR3 sequence is 16 residues long. The CDR3 reads CASSLGPPGKDTEAFF. For the CDR3, the DNA is TGTGCCAGCAGCTTGGGACCCCCGGGTAAGGACACTGAAGCTTTCTTT.

About this clone itself: The sample holds other DNA sequences that translate to the same CDR3. V gene TRBV7-2 combines with J gene TRBJ1-2; D might be TRBD1 (6 bases). V was shortened by 5 bases and J by 2 bases, with 9 bases between the two germline ends. CDR3 length: 13 amino acids. Germline CDR1 is SGHTA and CDR2 is FQGNSA. CDR3 sequence reads: CASSPDRNYGYTF. CDR3 DNA: TGTGCCAGCAGCCCCGACAGGAACTATGGCTACACCTTC.

The rearrangement links TRBV5-1 to TRBJ2-3; 10 bases align to TRBD1. Trimming at V came to 4 bases and at J to 1 base, leaving 0 bases not matched to a gene. The germline gives CDR1 SGHRS, CDR2 YFSETQ. The CDR3 runs to 14 residues. The CDR3 spells CASSGTGGTDTQYF. The CDR3 DNA follows: TGCGCCAGCAGCGGGACAGGGGGCACAGATACGCAGTATTTT.

The chain uses TRBV7-9 and TRBJ2-7; D might be TRBD2 (5 bases). The CDR3 is 11 amino acids. Germline CDR1 SEHNR, CDR2 FQNEAQ (reference sequence). With 6 bases removed from V and 6 bases from J, the gap between germline ends came to 9 bases. The CDR3 reads CASRRGLEQYF. In DNA form, the CDR3 reads TGTGCCAGCAGAAGAGGGCTCGAGCAGTACTTC.

The chain combines TRBV7-9 with TRBJ1-2; D uncertain. Trimming took off 2 bases at V and 1 base at J, with 11 bases between the two ends. CDR3 length: 15 residues. Germline V gene lookup returns CDR1 SEHNR and CDR2 FQNEAQ (reference sequence). The CDR3 protein is CASSLLGSDNYGYTF. The CDR3 nucleotides read TGTGCCAGCAGCTTACTCGGCAGCGATAACTATGGCTACACCTTC.

The chain joins TRBV10-1 to TRBJ1-1; D is unclear. The CDR3 has 15 amino acids. V dropped 3 bases and J dropped 0 bases, with 11 bases sitting between them. Germline CDR1 reads WNHNN; CDR2 reads SYGVQD (reference sequence). In DNA form, the CDR3 reads TGCGCCAGCAGTGAAACCAGGAACCTGAACACTGAAGCTTTCTTT. Its translation: CASSETRNLNTEAFF.

The V gene is TRBV14, the J gene TRBJ1-2; 8 positions match TRBD1. Germline values: CDR1 SGHDN, CDR2 FVKESK. The CDR3 is 15 residues long. V gave up 3 bases and J gave up 4 bases; unmatched junction bases: 7. Written as DNA, the CDR3 is TGTGCCAGCAGCCAGGAACAGGGGGAAAGCTATGGCTACACCTTC. Residues: CASSQEQGESYGYTF.

This clone has just one count. This chain connects TRBV6-5 to TRBJ1-2, with unresolved D. There are 14 residues in the CDR3. V lost 0 bases and J 6 bases, leaving 11 bases between the germline ends. In germline, CDR1 is MNHEY, CDR2 SVGAGI. This CDR3 reads CASSYSEGVDGYTF. DNA of the CDR3: TGTGCCAGCAGTTACTCTGAAGGAGTTGATGGCTACACCTTC.

To note about this clone: One junction end disagrees with the germline gene, perhaps due to a read error. The gene calls are TRBV27 and TRBJ2-3; possible D gene TRBD2, 6 bases. This CDR3 is built from 14 residues. Germline CDR1 is MNHEY and CDR2 is SMNVEV (reference sequence). CDR3 protein: CAGSLGGSTDTQYF. The CDR3 region has the DNA TGTGCCGGCAGTCTCGGGGGAAGCACAGATACGCAGTATTTT.

V gene TRBV27 combines with J gene TRBJ1-1; TRBD1 might be the D (5 bases). Germline V gives CDR1 MNHEY, CDR2 SMNVEV (reference sequence). The length of the CDR3 is 15 residues. Between the trimmed V and J ends, which lost 8 bases and 0 bases, there was a span of 16 bases. As DNA, the CDR3 is TGTGCCAGCGAACCTCAGGTAGGGGTGAACACTGAAGCTTTCTTT. Translation gives CASEPQVGVNTEAFF.

V is TRBV11-1 and J is TRBJ2-1; 7 bases are shared with TRBD2. Trimming removed 3 bases from V and 5 bases from J; junction bases left unmatched: 10. CDR3 size: 16 residues. Germline V gene data show CDR1 as SGHAT and CDR2 as FQDESV (reference sequence). The CDR3: CASSFPGLAEHNEQFF. Written as DNA, the CDR3 is TGTGCCAGCAGCTTCCCCGGTCTAGCGGAACACAATGAGCAGTTCTTC.

This clone was seen a few times. This sequence joins TRBV5-1 and TRBJ1-1; 11 bases map to TRBD1. V shed 4 bases and J 2 bases; nucleotides not matched to a gene: 4. Germline V gene data show CDR1 as SGHRS and CDR2 as YFSETQ. CDR3 length equals 15 residues. The CDR3 coding sequence is TGCGCCAGCAGCCCCTGGACAGGGGGCAACACTGAAGCTTTCTTT. Protein sequence: CASSPWTGGNTEAFF.

This rearrangement joins TRBV5-8 to TRBJ1-4; 9 bases line up with TRBD1. J lost 7 bases, V lost 0 bases, and 7 bases had no gene match. In germline, CDR1 is SGHTS, CDR2 YDEGEE. The CDR3 spans 16 residues. CDR3 coding DNA: TGTGCCAGCAGCTTGGCCTTACAGGGGGCCGCTGAAAAACTGTTTTTT. It encodes CASSLALQGAAEKLFF. Based on the CDR3 plus reference TRBV5-8 and TRBJ1-4, the full variable domain is EAGVTQSPTHLIKTRGQQATLRCSPISGHTSVYWYQQALGLGLQFLLWYDEGEERNRGNFPPRFSGRQFPNYSSELNVNALELEDSALYLCASSLALQGAAEKLFFGSGTQLSVL.

The chain uses TRBV7-2 and TRBJ1-2; D call uncertain. V was clipped by 7 bases and J by 7 bases, with 22 bases between them. This CDR3 has 15 amino acids. Germline V lookup: CDR1 SGHTA, CDR2 FQGNSA. CDR3 loop: CASTPTAGSEGGYTF. The CDR3 nucleotides are TGTGCCAGCACCCCCACCGCGGGGTCGGAGGGTGGCTACACCTTC.

V and J are TRBV27 and TRBJ1-6; weak D call: TRBD1 (6 bases). The CDR3 length is 13 residues. The V and J ends lost 5 bases and 10 bases respectively, with 12 bases between them. Germline CDR1 reads MNHEY; CDR2 reads SMNVEV (reference sequence). This CDR3 is CASSPMRGSPLHF. CDR3 bases: TGTGCCAGCAGTCCTATGAGGGGGTCACCCCTCCACTTT.

The chain recombines TRBV5-1 with TRBJ2-3; a weak D match, TRBD1 (6 bases). This CDR3 is 17 amino acids long. V lost 2 bases to trimming and J lost 0 bases, with 16 bases between them. Germline CDR1 SGHRS, CDR2 YFSETQ. The CDR3 nucleotides are TGCGCCAGCAGCTTTAGGGGGTTGGTTTACAGCACAGATACGCAGTATTTT. This gives the protein CASSFRGLVYSTDTQYF. Using reference TRBV5-1 and TRBJ2-3 for the parts outside the CDR3, the full variable domain is KAGVTQTPRYLIKTRGQQVTLSCSPISGHRSVSWYQQTPGQGLQFLFEYFSETQRNKGNFPGRFSGRQFSNSRSEMNVSTLELGDSALYLCASSFRGLVYSTDTQYFGPGTRLTVL.

V gene TRBV5-6 combines with J gene TRBJ2-7, with TRBD2 as a possible D gene (5 bases). The CDR3 contains 14 residues. Trimming stripped 4 bases from V and 7 bases from J, with 18 bases between. From germline, CDR1 is SGHDT and CDR2 YYEEEE. CDR3 coding DNA: TGTGCCAGCAGCATGGGAGCTCGGATCGGGGAGCAGTACTTC. Protein product: CASSMGARIGEQYF.

The CDR3: CASSYGQGKVYGYTF. The CDR3 DNA reads TGTGCCAGCAGCTACGGACAGGGCAAGGTGTATGGCTACACCTTC. The chain carries TRBV6-5 and TRBJ1-2, with 8 positions matching TRBD1. The CDR3 runs to 15 residues. The ends lost 6 bases at V and 5 bases at J; junction bases unmatched: 11. The V gene's germline CDR1 is MNHEY and CDR2 SVGAGI.

The chain is built from TRBV10-1 and TRBJ2-1; 9 bases align to TRBD2. V was clipped by 3 bases and J by 0 bases; unmatched bases: 6. CDR1 is WNHNN and CDR2 is SYGVQD in the germline V gene (reference sequence). The CDR3 covers 17 residues. The CDR3 DNA is TGCGCCAGCAGTGAAAGAGCGGGGGGCCCCTCCTACAATGAGCAGTTCTTC. Its protein product is CASSERAGGPSYNEQFF.

The genes are TRBV28 and TRBJ1-4, with 7 nucleotides matching TRBD1. The CDR3 has 14 residues. Germline loops: CDR1 MDHEN, CDR2 SYDVKM. The V and J ends lost 6 bases and 7 bases, in that order; junction bases with no gene match: 8. The CDR3 bases are TGTGCCAGCAGCCCGACAGGGCTGCTTGAAAAACTGTTTTTT. Its translation is CASSPTGLLEKLFF.

This clone was picked up one time. This rearrangement joins TRBV28 to TRBJ1-2; TRBD1 agrees at 10 bases. With V trimmed by 7 bases and J by 3 bases, 11 bases remained unmatched. The CDR3 has 16 residues. CDR1 is MDHEN and CDR2 is SYDVKM in the germline V gene. CDR3 loop: CASTRGTGDSHYGYTF. CDR3 nucleotide sequence: TGTGCCAGCACCCGAGGGACAGGGGATTCCCACTATGGCTACACCTTC.